Listed here are 27 T cell receptor beta chains from one sample, sequenced in a study of radiation and T cells in renal cell carcinoma. The time point: blood 2 weeks post-SBRT. Indicated treatment: 15 Gy SBRT to primary tumor, nephrectomy 4 weeks later. Clones were read by immunoSEQ multiplex PCR, and TCRdb kept only the in-frame ones, dropping some. The profile shows some 130,000 clones, 88% of them singletons. The material was blood, obtained from a patient whose treatment included radiotherapy and nephrectomy. Source of these receptors: a woman between 65 and 79 years old with renal cell carcinoma.

The V and J genes are TRBV9 and TRBJ2-2; 10 bases align to TRBD1. CDR3 length: 15 residues. Germline V gene sequence: CDR1 SGDLS, CDR2 YYNGEE. V lost 7 bases to trimming and J lost 3 bases; unmatched junction nucleotides: 6. CDR3 bases: TGTGCCAGCTCGCGGACAGGGGGAGACACCGGGGAGCTGTTTTTT. Translated, it gives CASSRTGGDTGELFF.

The J gene is TRBJ2-2, the V gene TRBV7-6; D unclear. Germline lookup yields CDR1 SGHVS and CDR2 FNYEAQ. Deletions cut 2 bases from V and 1 base from J, with 8 bases between. The CDR3 runs 15 residues. CDR3 loop: CASSLRKGNTGELFF. The CDR3 DNA reads TGTGCCAGCAGCTTACGGAAGGGGAACACCGGGGAGCTGTTTTTT. Together with reference TRBV7-6 and TRBJ2-2, the CDR3 gives the full variable domain: GAGVSQSPRYKVTKRGQDVALRCDPISGHVSLYWYRQALGQGPEFLTYFNYEAQQDKSGLPNDRFSAERPEGSISTLTIQRTEQRDSAMYRCASSLRKGNTGELFFGEGSRLTVL.

The chain is built from TRBV30 and TRBJ1-2; possible D gene TRBD1, 5 bases. V was clipped by 3 bases and J by 2 bases, with 13 bases between them. The CDR3 runs 14 residues. Germline assignment: CDR1 GTSNPN and CDR2 SVGIG (reference sequence). CDR3 coding DNA: TGTGCCTGGAGGGAGCGGGGCGGAAACTATGGCTACACCTTC. This gives the protein CAWRERGGNYGYTF.

The gene calls are TRBV4-1 and TRBJ1-1, with D perhaps matching TRBD1 (5 bases). Germline V gives CDR1 MGHRA, CDR2 YSYEKL. This CDR3 contains 14 residues. Trimming removed 1 base at V and 8 bases at J, with 14 bases between. The CDR3 here is CASSQAGAGTEAFF. The CDR3, as DNA: TGCGCCAGCAGCCAAGCTGGGGCAGGGACCGAAGCTTTCTTT.

The chain uses TRBV9 and TRBJ2-7; D is undetermined. CDR3 length: 16 amino acids. V lost 0 bases and J 3 bases, leaving 16 bases between the germline ends. From germline, CDR1 is SGDLS and CDR2 YYNGEE. This CDR3 reads CASSVGARKTDYEQYF. The DNA of the CDR3 is TGTGCCAGCAGCGTAGGGGCCCGAAAAACAGACTACGAGCAGTACTTC.

The chain combines TRBV6-6 with TRBJ2-4, with TRBD2 identical over 16 bases. Germline lookup yields CDR1 MNHNY and CDR2 SVGAGI (reference sequence). The trim removed 4 bases at V and 8 bases at J, leaving 2 bases unmatched. The CDR3 loop spans 15 amino acids. Here the CDR3 DNA reads TGTGCCAGCAGTTCCGGGACTAGCGGGGGGGACATTCAGTACTTC. The encoded protein is CASSSGTSGGDIQYF.

The chain is built from TRBV7-3 and TRBJ2-5; the match to TRBD2 covers 11 bases. The CDR3 runs 13 residues. The germline V gene has CDR1 SGHTA and CDR2 FQGTGA. V was clipped by 3 bases and J by 9 bases; unmatched bases: 3. CDR3 amino acids: CASSLGLAASQYF. As DNA, the CDR3 is TGTGCCAGCAGCTTGGGACTAGCGGCGTCCCAGTACTTC.

This chain joins TRBV7-2 and TRBJ1-5; 7 bases agree with TRBD1. There are 17 residues in the CDR3. With 1 base clipped from V and 0 bases from J, the junction kept 6 bases outside the gene matches. In germline, CDR1 is SGHTA, CDR2 FQGNSA. DNA of the CDR3: TGTGCCAGCAGCTTAGTCGCAGGGGGTTATAGCAATCAGCCCCAGCATTTT. Its translation is CASSLVAGGYSNQPQHF.

This chain connects TRBV29-1 to TRBJ2-1; 11 bases line up with TRBD2. There are 14 residues in the CDR3. Germline trimming cut 3 bases from V and 9 bases from J; bases unmatched to any gene: 7. Germline assignment: CDR1 SQVTM and CDR2 ANQGSEA. The CDR3 loop is CSVEKLAGGGEQFF. For the CDR3, the DNA is TGCAGCGTTGAGAAGCTAGCGGGGGGAGGTGAGCAGTTCTTC.

The J gene is TRBJ2-7, the V gene TRBV27; 10 bases line up with TRBD1. J was trimmed by 5 bases and V by 6 bases; bases with no gene match: 4. The CDR3 has 13 amino acids. Germline V gene data show CDR1 as MNHEY and CDR2 as SMNVEV (reference sequence). The CDR3, as DNA: TGTGCCAGCAGGACAGGGGGCAACGACGAGCAGTACTTC. Translation: CASRTGGNDEQYF.

The chain carries TRBV14 and TRBJ1-1; no firm D call. The germline V gene encodes CDR1 SGHDN and CDR2 FVKESK. V was pared by 4 bases and J by 1 base, with 13 bases between. The CDR3 runs 15 residues. CDR3 in amino acids: CASSLTSGRNTEAFF. As DNA, the CDR3 is TGTGCCAGCAGCCTAACTTCGGGGAGGAACACTGAAGCTTTCTTT.

The chain has TRBV21-1 and TRBJ1-5. TRBV21-1 is noted as a pseudogene. CDR3 length equals 16 residues. The CDR3 is CASSFSYRLTNQPQHF. The CDR3 nucleotides are TGTGCCAGCAGCTTTTCCTATAGACTGACCAATCAGCCCCAGCATTTT.

The chain employs TRBV28 and TRBJ1-1; 7 bases agree with TRBD1. Trimming removed 4 bases from V and 7 bases from J; junction bases left unmatched: 6. The germline V gene encodes CDR1 MDHEN and CDR2 SYDVKM. There are 13 residues in the CDR3. The CDR3 DNA follows: TGTGCCAGCAGTTCCAGGGGGGTTGGTGAAGCTTTCTTT. The encoded protein is CASSSRGVGEAFF.

The rearrangement uses TRBV5-4 and TRBJ1-6; TRBD1 aligns across 7 bases. This CDR3 spans 16 amino acids. Per the germline V gene, CDR1 is SGHNT and CDR2 is YYREEE (reference sequence). The ends lost 3 bases at V and 7 bases at J; junction bases unmatched: 10. CDR3 sequence reads: CASSSQRGQGNSPLHF. CDR3 in DNA: TGTGCCAGCAGCTCCCAAAGGGGGCAAGGGAATTCACCCCTCCACTTT.

The V and J genes are TRBV7-2 and TRBJ2-1; no reliable D call. CDR1 is SGHTA and CDR2 is FQGNSA in the germline V gene. The length of the CDR3 is 15 residues. Trimming took 5 bases from V and 9 from J, leaving 20 bases between them. CDR3 protein: CASSPSQLRGFEQFF. The CDR3 bases are TGTGCCAGCAGCCCTTCGCAGTTAAGAGGTTTTGAGCAGTTCTTC.

The rearrangement joins TRBV18 to TRBJ2-3; 9 bases agree with TRBD1. The CDR3 has 14 residues. CDR1 is KGHSH and CDR2 is LQKENI in the germline V gene. J lost 6 bases, V lost 3 bases, and 4 bases had no gene match. The CDR3 DNA sequence: TGTGCCAGCTCACCGGGACAGGGAACCGATACGCAGTATTTT. Its protein is CASSPGQGTDTQYF.

V usage is TRBV6-1 and J usage is TRBJ2-7, with TRBD1 matching over 8 bases. CDR1 and CDR2 from the germline V gene are MNHNS and SASEGT. The CDR3 is made up of 15 amino acids. V trimming: 5 bases; J trimming: 0 bases; junction bases outside the gene matches: 6. CDR3 region: CASSPRTGYSYEQYF. As DNA, the CDR3 is TGTGCCAGCAGTCCCCGGACAGGGTACTCCTACGAGCAGTACTTC.

The V call is TRBV7-3, the J call TRBJ2-7; 8 positions agree with TRBD1. Germline CDR1 SGHTA, CDR2 FQGTGA. V lost 5 bases to trimming and J lost 5 bases; unmatched junction nucleotides: 2. This CDR3 spans 12 amino acids. The chain's CDR3 is CASSVTGDEQYF. CDR3 DNA sequence: TGTGCCAGCAGCGTGACAGGGGACGAGCAGTACTTC.

This chain joins TRBV30 and TRBJ2-3, with D possibly TRBD1 on 5 matching bases. Germline values: CDR1 GTSNPN, CDR2 SVGIG (reference sequence). The CDR3 totals 15 residues. With 5 bases removed from V and 0 bases from J, the gap between germline ends came to 15 bases. The CDR3 bases are TGTGCCTGGGCAAGGGGCCGATTTAGCACAGATACGCAGTATTTT. Amino acids: CAWARGRFSTDTQYF.

A single count supports this clone. V is TRBV19 and J is TRBJ2-1, with TRBD2 matching 8 bases. CDR3 size: 16 residues. The V and J ends lost 2 bases and 8 bases, in that order; junction bases with no gene match: 11. Germline CDR1 LNHDA, CDR2 SQIVND (reference sequence). The CDR3 sequence: CASSISSGGRGHEQFF. The CDR3, as DNA: TGTGCCAGTAGTATATCCTCGGGGGGGAGGGGTCATGAGCAGTTCTTC.

The chain couples TRBV5-1 to TRBJ2-1, with D maybe TRBD2 (6 bases). Germline-derived CDR1 and CDR2 are SGHRS and YFSETQ. The CDR3 runs to 18 residues. V was clipped by 3 bases and J by 0 bases, with 19 bases between them. The CDR3 nucleotides are TGCGCCAGCAGCTCCTTTCCCACAATCGGGAGCTCCTACAATGAGCAGTTCTTC. It is translated as CASSSFPTIGSSYNEQFF.

CDR3 protein: CASSNPLGTGWTDTQYF. In nucleotides, the CDR3 is TGTGCCAGCAGCAACCCTCTCGGGACAGGTTGGACAGATACGCAGTATTTT. The J gene is TRBJ2-3, the V gene TRBV21-1; the DNA was not used to check the table's D call, TRBD1. TRBV21-1 has pseudogene status. CDR3 length: 17 residues.

This clone was observed once. The chain links TRBV14 to TRBJ2-1; D call uncertain. V was pared by 0 bases and J by 7 bases, with 16 bases between. The CDR3 consists of 16 residues. CDR1 is SGHDN and CDR2 is FVKESK in the germline V gene. The chain's CDR3 is CASSQDMWRRRNEQFF. In DNA form, the CDR3 reads TGTGCCAGCAGCCAAGATATGTGGCGCCGACGGAATGAGCAGTTCTTC.

V and J are TRBV19 and TRBJ1-1; no reliable D call. The germline V and J ends were trimmed by 5 bases and 3 bases, with 13 bases remaining between them. CDR3 length: 14 amino acids. Germline CDR1 is LNHDA and CDR2 is SQIVND (reference sequence). The CDR3 bases are TGTGCCAGTAGTCCCGGACTAAGGGACACTGAAGCTTTCTTT. Encoded protein: CASSPGLRDTEAFF.

V and J are TRBV7-3 and TRBJ2-3; 11 bases are shared with TRBD1. In germline, CDR1 is SGHTA, CDR2 FQGTGA. This CDR3 has 16 residues. V was clipped by 1 base and J by 4 bases; unmatched bases: 4. CDR3 nucleotide sequence: TGTGCCAGCAGCTTAAGTATGGACAGGGGGCCAGATACGCAGTATTTT. This translates into CASSLSMDRGPDTQYF.

The chain is built from TRBV6-1 and TRBJ1-1; TRBD1 matches at 8 bases. Germline V lookup: CDR1 MNHNS, CDR2 SASEGT. This CDR3 has 15 residues. Unmatched junction bases numbered 5, after V lost 2 bases and J lost 3 bases. CDR3 region: CASSEKRTGHTEAFF. The CDR3 DNA reads as TGTGCCAGCAGTGAAAAACGGACAGGGCACACTGAAGCTTTCTTT.

The gene calls are TRBV28 and TRBJ1-5; D is possibly TRBD1 (6 bases). Germline loops: CDR1 MDHEN, CDR2 SYDVKM. CDR3 length equals 14 residues. Deletions cut 1 base from V and 7 bases from J, with 11 bases between. CDR3: CASSLSRGHQPQHF. The CDR3 nucleotides read TGTGCCAGCAGTTTATCTAGGGGACACCAGCCCCAGCATTTT.